This entry concerns a single T cell receptor beta chain. Its antigen is unidentified. Prepared libraries of TCR beta cDNA carried unique molecular identifiers. TCRdb reprocessed the PCR reads via MiXCR and lists one record per CDR3 protein. Of 380,000 or so distinct CDR3 sequences detected, roughly 35% appear once; the ten largest clones hold roughly an eighth. This record comes from a study of post-analysis software for immune sequencing data. Overall study findings and caveats: Same-batch samples co-clustered strongly by F measure.

This TCR was recovered from a girl between 10 and 17 years old with multiple sclerosis. The sample comprised blood.

CDR3 region: CASSPRLASGTQYF. CDR3 sequence (DNA): TGTGCCAGCAGCCCGCGACTAGCGTCAGGTACGCAGTATTTT. The chain links TRBV7-2 to TRBJ2-3, with TRBD2 matching 8 bases. The CDR3 covers 14 residues. The ends lost 5 bases at V and 8 bases at J; junction bases unmatched: 9. Germline lookup yields CDR1 SGHTA and CDR2 FQGNSA.